This is a list of T cell receptor beta chains from one sample in a study of early stage breast cancer tumors. The assay was immunoSEQ multiplex PCR, and TCRdb's table has in-frame clones only and misses some. Of about 72,000 clones listed, roughly three quarters are singletons. Specimen: blood. These receptors all stem from a person between 55 and 69 years old with breast cancer. Both conserved end residues are part of each CDR3. A D gene is named only where the DNA matches it firmly. Some rows mark clone size as missing; the rest say once, few, many or name a class of expanded clone.

TRBV19,.,.,TRBJ2-7,CASSMATGPLSYEQYF,TGTGCCAGTAGTATGGCAACAGGGCCGTTGTCGTACGAGCAGTACTTC
TRBV2,.,.,TRBJ1-1,CASLRAVGNTEAFF,TGTGCCAGTCTACGAGCGGTGGGGAACACTGAAGCTTTCTTT
TRBV18,.,.,TRBJ1-3,CASSRVGNSGNTIYF,TGTGCCAGCTCACGTGTAGGCAACTCTGGAAACACCATATATTTT
TRBV28,TRBD1,.,TRBJ1-2,CASSNPQGGGYGYTF,TGTGCCAGCAGTAATCCCCAGGGGGGGGGCTATGGCTACACCTTC
TRBV5-5,.,.,TRBJ2-7,CASSFGLDYEQYF,TGTGCCAGCAGCTTCGGTCTAGATTACGAGCAGTACTTC
TRBV18,TRBD1,few,TRBJ1-6,CASSLGQGASPLHF,TGTGCCAGCTCACTGGGACAGGGGGCTTCACCCCTCCACTTT
TRBV5-6,.,.,TRBJ1-1,CASNQQFRNTEAFF,TGTGCCAGCAACCAACAGTTTCGGAACACTGAAGCTTTCTTT
TRBV25-1,.,.,TRBJ2-5,CASSELSQGAETQYF,TGTGCCAGCAGTGAATTGAGTCAAGGTGCAGAGACCCAGTACTTC
TRBV19,.,.,TRBJ2-5,CASSMSQWEETQYF,TGTGCCAGTAGTATGAGTCAGTGGGAAGAGACCCAGTACTTC
TRBV4-3,.,.,TRBJ2-3,CASSQSTRSDTQYF,TGCGCCAGCAGCCAGAGTACTAGATCCGATACGCAGTATTTT
TRBV7-9,.,.,TRBJ2-7,CASSLVAAEQYF,TGTGCCAGCAGCTTAGTGGCGGCCGAGCAGTACTTC
TRBV5-1,TRBD2,.,TRBJ2-7,CASSLAPAGQYEQYF,TGCGCCAGCAGCTTGGCCCCAGCGGGGCAGTACGAGCAGTACTTC
TRBV18,TRBD2,.,TRBJ2-1,CASSPGTSGGNEQFF,TGTGCCAGCTCACCGGGGACTAGCGGAGGGAATGAGCAGTTCTTC
TRBV4-3,.,.,TRBJ2-4,CASSQGGGAKNIQYF,TGCGCCAGCAGCCAGGGGGGAGGAGCCAAAAACATTCAGTACTTC
TRBV11-2,.,few,TRBJ2-7,CASSSAYEQYF,TGTGCCAGCAGCTCGGCCTACGAGCAGTACTTC
TRBV10-3,TRBD1,.,TRBJ2-7,CAISGGDRAQYEQYF,TGTGCCATCAGTGGGGGGGACAGGGCTCAATACGAGCAGTACTTC
TRBV30,TRBD2,.,TRBJ2-1,CAWSPSGSSEQFF,TGTGCCTGGAGTCCTAGCGGGAGCAGTGAGCAGTTCTTC
TRBV6-1,TRBD1,.,TRBJ1-5,CASSWTGALEQPQHF,TGTGCCAGCAGCTGGACAGGGGCGTTAGAACAGCCCCAGCATTTT
TRBV10-3,.,.,TRBJ2-2,CAISESAGPTGELFF,TGTGCCATCAGTGAGTCCGCGGGCCCCACCGGGGAGCTGTTTTTT
TRBV27,TRBD1,.,TRBJ1-2,CASSSRGQGGYTF,TGTGCCAGCAGCTCCAGGGGGCAGGGTGGCTACACCTTC
TRBV2,TRBD2,.,TRBJ2-2,CASMGSGTSETGELFF,TGTGCCAGCATGGGGTCTGGGACTAGTGAGACCGGGGAGCTGTTTTTT
TRBV4-1,.,few,TRBJ2-7,CASSGDLRGAYEQYF,TGCGCCAGCAGCGGTGATCTCAGGGGGGCCTACGAGCAGTACTTC
TRBV6-1,.,once,TRBJ1-6,CASSEVTGLQTSPLHF,TGTGCCAGCAGTGAAGTAACGGGACTCCAGACATCACCCCTCCACTTT
TRBV5-1,.,.,TRBJ2-5,CASSFTSQETQYF,TGCGCCAGCAGCTTTACTAGCCAGGAGACCCAGTACTTC
TRBV29-1,.,once,TRBJ2-1,CSAQLDYNEQFF,TGCAGCGCTCAATTGGATTACAATGAGCAGTTCTTC
TRBV28,TRBD1,.,TRBJ1-5,CASSTTGGFQPQHF,TGTGCCAGCAGTACCACAGGGGGTTTTCAGCCCCAGCATTTT
TRBV5-6,.,.,TRBJ2-1,CASSWQGGTEQFF,TGTGCCAGCAGCTGGCAGGGGGGCACTGAGCAGTTCTTC
TRBV7-9,TRBD2,.,TRBJ2-3,CASSPTSGGATDTQYF,TGTGCCAGCAGCCCAACTAGCGGGGGTGCAACAGATACGCAGTATTTT
TRBV27,TRBD1,few,TRBJ2-1,CASSLSGTGRFYEQFF,TGTGCCAGCAGTCTATCCGGGACAGGCCGTTTTTATGAGCAGTTCTTC
TRBV7-9,TRBD2,once,TRBJ2-1,CASSLGASGSDEQFF,TGTGCCAGCAGCTTAGGGGCTAGCGGGAGCGATGAGCAGTTCTTC
TRBV19,TRBD1,.,TRBJ1-5,CASQGARDQPQHF,TGTGCCAGCCAGGGGGCGCGAGATCAGCCCCAGCATTTT
TRBV4-2,.,.,TRBJ2-5,CASSQGQVEETQYF,TGTGCCAGCAGCCAAGGACAGGTGGAAGAGACCCAGTACTTC
TRBV30,.,.,TRBJ1-5,CASWGGTYNQPQHF,TGTGCCTCCTGGGGGGGGACATACAATCAGCCCCAGCATTTT
TRBV6-1,.,.,TRBJ1-2,CASSEDAWRRASYTF,TGTGCCAGCAGTGAAGATGCGTGGCGAAGGGCTAGCTACACCTTC
TRBV6-6,.,.,TRBJ1-6,CAIRSRGSYNSPLHF,TGTGCCATCCGCAGCCGGGGGTCCTATAATTCACCCCTCCACTTT
TRBV19,TRBD1,.,TRBJ1-2,CASSIGGTGYGYTF,TGTGCCAGTAGTATAGGTGGGACAGGGTACGGCTACACCTTC
TRBV7-3,.,.,TRBJ1-1,CASSLGLGTGGTEAFF,TGTGCCAGCAGCTTAGGATTGGGGACGGGGGGCACTGAAGCTTTCTTT
TRBV27,.,.,TRBJ2-3,CASSSSDWGTDTQYF,TGTGCCAGCAGTTCTAGCGACTGGGGGACAGATACGCAGTATTTT
TRBV6-1,.,.,TRBJ2-1,CASRLDLSNEQFF,TGTGCCAGTAGACTAGATCTCTCTAATGAGCAGTTCTTC
TRBV27,TRBD1,.,TRBJ1-4,CASSSGQGPATNEKLFF,TGTGCCAGCAGTTCGGGACAGGGGCCGGCAACTAATGAAAAACTGTTTTTT
TRBV11-1,.,.,TRBJ2-3,CASSLARTASTDTQYF,TGTGCCAGCAGCTTAGCAAGGACGGCTAGCACAGATACGCAGTATTTT
TRBV5-8,.,.,TRBJ1-5,CASGMSLRIAPQHF,TGTGCCAGCGGGATGAGCTTGAGGATAGCGCCCCAGCATTTT
TRBV5-1,TRBD1,.,TRBJ1-2,CASRTGTGSNYGYTF,TGCGCCAGCAGGACCGGGACAGGGTCTAACTATGGCTACACCTTC
TRBV5-4,.,.,TRBJ2-5,CASSSFPRQGGGETQYF,TGTGCCAGCAGCTCGTTTCCTCGCCAGGGAGGGGGAGAGACCCAGTACTTC
TRBV7-2,.,.,TRBJ2-1,CASSPGRGYNEQFF,TGTGCCAGCAGCCCGGGCAGGGGATACAATGAGCAGTTCTTC
TRBV7-2,.,once,TRBJ1-1,CASSLMWGDTEAFF,TGTGCCAGCAGCTTAATGTGGGGCGACACTGAAGCTTTCTTT
TRBV13,.,once,TRBJ2-2,CASSFHGDTGELFF,TGTGCCAGCAGCTTCCACGGGGACACCGGGGAGCTGTTTTTT
TRBV29-1,.,.,TRBJ1-2,CSVGVASVGYTF,TGCAGCGTTGGGGTCGCAAGCGTTGGCTACACCTTC
TRBV2,.,.,TRBJ2-1,CASSRLSRFGEQFF,TGTGCCAGCAGTCGATTGAGCAGGTTTGGTGAGCAGTTCTTC
TRBV5-4,.,.,TRBJ1-2,CASSSGDGGGVVGGYTF,TGTGCCAGCAGCTCTGGAGATGGGGGTGGTGTGGTTGGTGGCTACACCTTC
TRBV19,.,few,TRBJ2-7,CASSIGGTDYEQYF,TGTGCCAGTAGTATAGGGGGGACTGACTACGAGCAGTACTTC
TRBV11-2,TRBD1,.,TRBJ1-5,CASSQNRGGNQPQHF,TGTGCCAGCAGCCAGAACAGGGGTGGCAATCAGCCCCAGCATTTT
TRBV5-1,.,.,TRBJ1-1,CASSPLREGGTEAFF,TGCGCCAGCAGTCCCCTCAGGGAAGGGGGAACTGAAGCTTTCTTT
TRBV7-7,.,.,TRBJ2-5,CASSLSGGAYETQYF,TGTGCTAGCAGCTTAAGTGGGGGGGCCTACGAGACCCAGTACTTC
TRBV28,.,.,TRBJ2-1,CASSTLTGETYNEQFF,TGTGCCAGCAGTACCCTGACTGGTGAGACCTACAATGAGCAGTTCTTC
TRBV28,.,few,TRBJ2-1,CASSFRDEQFF,TGTGCCAGCAGTTTCCGTGATGAGCAGTTCTTC
TRBV2,.,.,TRBJ2-7,CAGGRDRTYEQYF,TGTGCCGGTGGGAGGGACAGGACCTACGAGCAGTACTTC
TRBV30,.,.,TRBJ2-3,CAWGGPSDTQYF,TGTGCCTGGGGTGGCCCCTCGGATACGCAGTATTTT
TRBV6-5,.,.,TRBJ1-2,CASSNGALSYGYTF,TGTGCCAGCAGTAACGGGGCTCTATCTTATGGCTACACCTTC
TRBV28,.,.,TRBJ2-7,CASSLSRGQGIYEQYF,TGTGCCAGCAGTCTTTCCCGAGGGCAGGGAATCTACGAGCAGTACTTC